The rows below give T cell receptor beta chains drawn from one sample of a study of blood T cell repertoires in COVID-19. The method was immunoSEQ multiplex PCR; TCRdb's version includes in-frame clones alone and lacks a portion of them. This sample has 250,000 to 300,000 clones; 86% occur once, and the top ten carry roughly 2%. The material sequenced was peripheral blood. These receptors originate from a man younger than 40 with active or convalescent COVID-19. Each CDR3 is given with its conserved first and last residue. A D gene is named only where the DNA matches it firmly. Part of the rows lack a size; the others show once, few, many or a class for expanded clones.

j_call | d_call | clone_size | v_call | cdr3_aa | cdr3_nt
TRBJ2-1 | TRBD2 | . | TRBV9 | CASSVSSGGATYNEQFF | TGTGCCAGCAGCGTATCTAGCGGGGGGGCTACTTACAATGAGCAGTTCTTC
TRBJ2-7 | TRBD2 | . | TRBV6-2/TRBV6-3 | CASTPRGGPEQYF | TGTGCCAGCACCCCCCGGGGGGGGCCCGAGCAGTACTTC
TRBJ2-1 | TRBD1 | . | TRBV7-9 | CASSPEGTAVYNEQFF | TGTGCCAGCAGCCCAGAGGGGACAGCGGTCTACAATGAGCAGTTCTTC
TRBJ1-5 | . | . | TRBV18 | CASSQGQNNQPQHF | TGTGCCAGCTCACAGGGGCAGAACAATCAGCCCCAGCATTTT
TRBJ2-7 | TRBD1 | . | TRBV9 | CASSGGGTGAPYEQYF | TGTGCCAGCAGCGGAGGCGGGACAGGGGCCCCCTACGAGCAGTACTTC
TRBJ1-5 | . | . | TRBV10-3 | CAIRGGENSNQPQHF | TGTGCCATCAGGGGGGGGGAGAATAGCAATCAGCCCCAGCATTTT
TRBJ1-2 | . | . | TRBV5-8 | CASSLGLLRDYGYTF | TGTGCCAGCAGCTTGGGACTTTTAAGAGACTATGGCTACACCTTC
TRBJ2-1 | TRBD2 | . | TRBV3-1/TRBV3-2 | CASSTRGGMYNEQFF | TGTGCCAGCAGCACGCGCGGGGGGATGTACAATGAGCAGTTCTTC
TRBJ2-1 | TRBD2 | few | TRBV5-4 | CASHSVSGAYNEQFF | TGTGCCAGCCATTCCGTGAGCGGGGCATACAATGAGCAGTTCTTC
TRBJ2-1 | . | few | TRBV7-2 | CASSVRGYNEQFF | TGTGCCAGCAGCGTTAGGGGATACAATGAGCAGTTCTTC
TRBJ2-5 | . | many | TRBV6-5 | CASSKNRGSGETQYF | TGTGCCAGCAGTAAAAATCGGGGGAGCGGAGAGACCCAGTACTTC
TRBJ2-1 | . | . | TRBV2 | CASTAGTGDEQFF | TGTGCCAGCACGGCGGGGACCGGCGATGAGCAGTTCTTC
TRBJ2-2 | TRBD2 | . | TRBV7-6 | CASSLYSSGGGWDTGELFF | TGTGCCAGCAGCTTATATTCTAGCGGGGGAGGATGGGACACCGGGGAGCTGTTTTTT
TRBJ1-5 | . | once | TRBV7-8 | CASSLVQGNQPQHF | TGTGCCAGCAGCTTAGTCCAGGGCAATCAGCCCCAGCATTTT
TRBJ2-1 | TRBD2 | . | TRBV7-8 | CASSLAPTSGGRAGSYNEQFF | TGTGCCAGCAGCTTAGCGCCTACTAGCGGGGGGCGCGCGGGCTCCTACAATGAGCAGTTCTTC
TRBJ1-2 | . | . | TRBV5-6 | CASSGGDYGYTF | TGTGCCAGCAGCGGCGGGGACTATGGCTACACCTTC
TRBJ1-2 | TRBD1 | . | TRBV12-3/TRBV12-4 | CASRPKGGAGYTF | TGTGCCAGCAGACCCAAAGGGGGCGCGGGCTACACCTTC
TRBJ2-3 | TRBD2 | . | TRBV4-3 | CASSQDLAGGTDTQYF | TGCGCCAGCAGCCAAGATCTAGCGGGGGGCACAGATACGCAGTATTTT
TRBJ1-1 | . | . | TRBV5-5 | CASSRRDKNTEAFF | TGTGCCAGCAGTCGCCGGGACAAGAACACTGAAGCTTTCTTT
TRBJ1-3 | . | . | TRBV19 | CASSSPLGANRGNTIYF | TGTGCCAGTAGCAGCCCCCTGGGCGCAAACAGGGGAAACACCATATATTTT
TRBJ2-5 | TRBD2 | . | TRBV13 | CASSRRTSGGAETQYF | TGTGCCAGCAGCCGACGGACTAGCGGGGGTGCAGAGACCCAGTACTTC
TRBJ2-7 | TRBD1 | . | TRBV25-1 | CASSMPGGSYEQYF | TGTGCCAGCAGTATGCCAGGGGGTTCCTACGAGCAGTACTTC
TRBJ2-5 | . | . | TRBV7-2 | CASSLDLVLGRETQYF | TGTGCCAGCAGCCTAGACCTGGTGTTGGGGAGGGAGACCCAGTACTTC
TRBJ1-4 | . | . | TRBV5-1 | CASSLGGPRVAGEKLFF | TGCGCCAGCAGCTTGGGGGGTCCCAGGGTAGCAGGTGAAAAACTGTTTTTT
TRBJ2-2 | TRBD2 | few | TRBV29-1 | CSVGSGSPGELFF | TGCAGCGTTGGTAGCGGGTCTCCCGGGGAGCTGTTTTTT
TRBJ1-2 | . | few | TRBV24-1 | CATSDPRSGYTF | TGTGCCACCAGTGATCCCCGGAGTGGCTACACCTTC
TRBJ1-1 | TRBD1 | . | TRBV6-1 | CASSEDRGRITEAFF | TGTGCCAGCAGCGAAGACAGGGGGCGAATCACTGAAGCTTTCTTT
TRBJ1-6 | TRBD1 | . | TRBV5-5 | CASSTTGLAYNSPLHF | TGTGCCAGCAGCACGACAGGGCTCGCCTATAATTCACCCCTCCACTTT
TRBJ2-7 | TRBD1 | . | TRBV9 | CASSAEGQGASYEQYF | TGTGCCAGCAGCGCCGAAGGACAGGGGGCTTCCTACGAGCAGTACTTC
TRBJ1-1 | . | . | TRBV27 | CASILAFF | TGTGCCAGCATCTTAGCTTTCTTT
TRBJ1-5 | TRBD1 | . | TRBV10-3 | CATSPGGYNQPQHF | TGTGCCACCTCTCCAGGGGGCTACAATCAGCCCCAGCATTTT
TRBJ1-5 | TRBD1 | . | TRBV7-2 | CASSDADRGNQPQHF | TGTGCCAGCAGCGACGCTGACAGGGGGAATCAGCCCCAGCATTTT
TRBJ2-1 | TRBD1 | . | TRBV11-3 | CASSLGDSTYNEQFF | TGTGCCAGCAGCTTAGGGGACAGCACCTACAATGAGCAGTTCTTC
TRBJ2-2 | TRBD1 | . | TRBV7-9 | CASSPRQGGTGELFF | TGTGCCAGCAGCCCCCGACAGGGTGGAACCGGGGAGCTGTTTTTT
TRBJ2-1 | TRBD2 | once | TRBV12-5 | CASEAGGREQFF | TGTGCTAGTGAGGCGGGGGGACGTGAGCAGTTCTTC
TRBJ1-5 | . | . | TRBV4-3 | CASSPARGQPQHF | TGCGCCAGCAGCCCTGCCAGGGGACAGCCCCAGCATTTT
TRBJ2-3 | TRBD2 | . | TRBV3-1/TRBV3-2 | CASSQRTSAPPTDTQYF | TGTGCCAGCAGCCAACGAACTAGCGCCCCCCCCACAGATACGCAGTATTTT
TRBJ2-7 | . | . | TRBV29-1 | CSVVESSYEQYF | TGCAGCGTTGTCGAGAGTTCCTACGAGCAGTACTTC
TRBJ2-7 | TRBD1 | . | TRBV2 | CAGRQGAWEQYF | TGTGCCGGAAGACAGGGGGCTTGGGAGCAGTACTTC
TRBJ1-2 | TRBD1 | . | TRBV4-3 | CASSQLAGTGNGYTF | TGCGCCAGCAGCCAACTCGCAGGGACAGGGAACGGCTACACCTTC
TRBJ2-2 | . | . | TRBV10-2 | CASRAGPNTGELFF | TGCGCCAGCAGGGCAGGCCCCAACACCGGGGAGCTGTTTTTT
TRBJ1-1 | . | . | TRBV5-8 | CASSSPGFSYTEAFF | TGTGCCAGCAGCAGTCCGGGATTTTCGTACACTGAAGCTTTCTTT
TRBJ1-2 | . | . | TRBV7-2 | CASSNRGAVAFYGYTF | TGTGCCAGCAGTAACCGGGGGGCCGTGGCTTTTTATGGCTACACCTTC
TRBJ2-4 | TRBD2 | . | TRBV4-3 | CASSQLAGGPKNIQYF | TGCGCCAGCAGCCAACTAGCGGGGGGGCCCAAAAACATTCAGTACTTC
TRBJ1-6 | TRBD1 | . | TRBV19 | CASSRQGAYNSPLHF | TGTGCCAGTAGTAGACAGGGGGCCTATAATTCACCCCTCCACTTT
TRBJ2-1 | . | once | TRBV15 | CATSRDRQPYNEQFF | TGTGCCACCAGCAGAGATCGACAGCCCTACAATGAGCAGTTCTTC
TRBJ1-1 | . | . | TRBV29-1 | CSATGNTEAFF | TGCAGCGCGACAGGGAACACTGAAGCTTTCTTT
TRBJ1-1 | . | . | TRBV27 | CASSLSAYRIEAFF | TGTGCCAGCAGTTTATCGGCCTACAGGATTGAAGCTTTCTTT
TRBJ2-7 | . | . | TRBV5-4 | CASSSGQHYEQYF | TGTGCCAGCAGCTCAGGGCAGCACTACGAGCAGTACTTC
TRBJ2-3 | . | . | TRBV5-1 | CASNGGYRGSTDTQYF | TGCGCCAGCAATGGAGGGTACAGGGGTAGCACAGATACGCAGTATTTT
TRBJ1-1 | . | . | TRBV6-1 | CASSGGRNTEAFF | TGTGCCAGCAGTGGGGGCCGAAACACTGAAGCTTTCTTT
TRBJ2-1 | . | . | TRBV7-8 | CASSPQDRASYNEQFF | TGTGCCAGCAGCCCCCAGGACAGAGCCTCCTACAATGAGCAGTTCTTC
TRBJ2-1 | TRBD1 | . | TRBV6-6 | CASTDRGADYNEQFF | TGTGCCAGCACCGACAGGGGGGCCGACTACAATGAGCAGTTCTTC
TRBJ1-5 | . | . | TRBV27 | CASRPRQSNQPQHF | TGTGCCAGCAGGCCAAGACAGAGCAATCAGCCCCAGCATTTT
TRBJ1-3 | . | . | TRBV5-4 | CASSFGSGATGNTIYF | TGTGCCAGCAGCTTTGGTTCAGGGGCGACAGGAAACACCATATATTTT
TRBJ2-3 | TRBD2 | few | TRBV11-3 | CASSASGGAGTDTQYF | TGTGCCAGCAGCGCGAGCGGGGGGGCGGGCACAGATACGCAGTATTTT
TRBJ1-5 | . | . | TRBV5-5 | CASSLVSDSNQPQHF | TGTGCCAGCAGCTTAGTCAGTGATAGCAATCAGCCCCAGCATTTT
TRBJ2-2 | . | . | TRBV14 | CASSQFGNTGELFF | TGTGCCAGCAGCCAGTTCGGGAACACCGGGGAGCTGTTTTTT
TRBJ1-6 | . | . | TRBV15 | CATSGSPPGGVNGSPLHF | TGTGCCACCAGCGGATCACCTCCGGGGGGGGTAAATGGTTCACCCCTCCACTTT